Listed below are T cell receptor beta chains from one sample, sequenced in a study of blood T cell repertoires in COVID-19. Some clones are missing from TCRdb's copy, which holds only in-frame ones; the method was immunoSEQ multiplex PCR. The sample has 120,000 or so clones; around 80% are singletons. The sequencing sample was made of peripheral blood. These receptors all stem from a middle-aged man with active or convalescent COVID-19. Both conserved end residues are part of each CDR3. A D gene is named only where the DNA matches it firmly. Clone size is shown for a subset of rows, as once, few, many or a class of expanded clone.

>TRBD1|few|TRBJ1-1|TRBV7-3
CASSFTGVGTEAFF
TGTGCCAGCAGCTTCACAGGGGTTGGGACTGAAGCTTTCTTT
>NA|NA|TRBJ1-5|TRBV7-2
CASSLYSGPSNQPQHF
TGTGCCAGCAGCTTGTACAGCGGACCGAGCAATCAGCCCCAGCATTTT
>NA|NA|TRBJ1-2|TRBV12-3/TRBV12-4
CASSLPGGGYTF
TGTGCCAGCAGTTTACCGGGGGGTGGCTACACCTTC
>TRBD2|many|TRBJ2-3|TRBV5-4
CASSRGTSGDPILTQYF
TGTGCCAGCAGCCGAGGGACTAGCGGGGACCCCATCCTCACGCAGTATTTT
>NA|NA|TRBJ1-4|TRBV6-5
CASSYSTRGREKLFF
TGTGCCAGCAGTTACTCGACCAGGGGACGGGAAAAACTGTTTTTT
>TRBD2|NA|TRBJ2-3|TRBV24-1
CATSGPSGSTDTQYF
TGTGCCACCAGTGGTCCTAGCGGGAGCACAGATACGCAGTATTTT
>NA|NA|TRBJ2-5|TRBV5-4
CASSPSVLETQYF
TGTGCCAGCAGCCCCAGCGTTTTAGAGACCCAGTACTTC
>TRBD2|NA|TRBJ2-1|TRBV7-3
CASSSPTGGRNEQFF
TGTGCCAGCAGCTCCCCCACGGGGGGGCGCAATGAGCAGTTCTTC
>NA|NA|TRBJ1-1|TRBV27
CASSLPGSTEAFF
TGTGCCAGCAGTTTACCAGGCAGCACTGAAGCTTTCTTT
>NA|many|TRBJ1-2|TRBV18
CASSPGTTGQGYGYTF
TGTGCCAGCTCACCCGGAACGACAGGCCAGGGCTATGGCTACACCTTC
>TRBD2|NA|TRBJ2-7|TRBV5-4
CASSLAGTSAYEQYF
TGTGCCAGCAGCTTGGCAGGGACTAGCGCCTACGAGCAGTACTTC
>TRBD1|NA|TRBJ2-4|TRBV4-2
CASSPGRDRAQIQYF
TGTGCCAGCAGCCCCGGCCGGGACAGGGCTCAGATTCAGTACTTC
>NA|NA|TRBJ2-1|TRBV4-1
CASSQFRDKEGNEQFF
TGCGCCAGCAGCCAATTTAGAGATAAGGAGGGGAATGAGCAGTTCTTC
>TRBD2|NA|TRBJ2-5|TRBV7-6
CASSKYTGLGETQYF
TGTGCCAGCAGCAAATACACGGGACTAGGAGAGACCCAGTACTTC
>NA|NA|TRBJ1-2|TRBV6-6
CASSYSVADGYTF
TGTGCCAGCAGTTACTCGGTGGCGGATGGCTACACCTTC
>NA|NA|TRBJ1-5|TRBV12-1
CASGGGQPTQPQHF
TGTGCCAGCGGGGGGGGCCAGCCAACGCAGCCCCAGCATTTT
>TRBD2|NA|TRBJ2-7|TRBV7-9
CASSLGAGKAGLLEQYF
TGTGCCAGCAGCTTAGGCGCCGGAAAAGCGGGATTGCTCGAGCAGTACTTC
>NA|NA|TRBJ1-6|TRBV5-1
CASSPGQQDNSPLHF
TGCGCCAGCAGCCCTGGACAGCAGGACAATTCACCCCTCCACTTT
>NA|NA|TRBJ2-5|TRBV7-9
CASSPAGLPDRETQYF
TGTGCCAGCAGCCCGGCGGGACTTCCCGATAGGGAGACCCAGTACTTC
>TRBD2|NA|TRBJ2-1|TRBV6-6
CASRRLTTSGRAVSYNEQFF
TGTGCCAGCAGACGACTAACGACTAGCGGGAGGGCCGTCTCCTACAATGAGCAGTTCTTC
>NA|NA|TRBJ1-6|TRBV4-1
CASSQDPYRSSYNSPLHF
TGCGCCAGCAGCCAAGATCCTTACAGGTCTTCGTATAATTCACCCCTCCACTTT
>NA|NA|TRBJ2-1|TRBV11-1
CASSLARSTGSYNEQFF
TGTGCCAGCAGCTTAGCTAGGAGCACGGGCTCCTACAATGAGCAGTTCTTC
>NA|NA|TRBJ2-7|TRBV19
CASSSVYEQYF
TGTGCCAGTAGTTCGGTCTACGAGCAGTACTTC
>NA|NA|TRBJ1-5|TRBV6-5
CASSRPGQPQHF
TGTGCCAGCAGTCGCCCGGGGCAGCCCCAGCATTTT
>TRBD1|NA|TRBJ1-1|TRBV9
CASSPHDQGAAFF
TGTGCCAGCAGCCCCCACGATCAGGGGGCAGCTTTCTTT
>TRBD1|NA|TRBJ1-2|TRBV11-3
CASSFEGAGGYTF
TGTGCCAGCAGCTTTGAGGGGGCCGGTGGCTACACCTTC
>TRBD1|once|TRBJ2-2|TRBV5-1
CASSNRDRDSTGELFF
TGCGCCAGCAGCAATCGGGACAGGGATTCCACCGGGGAGCTGTTTTTT
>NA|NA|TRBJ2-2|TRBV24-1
CATSDSGVGSTGELFF
TGTGCCACCAGTGATTCGGGGGTGGGGAGCACCGGGGAGCTGTTTTTT
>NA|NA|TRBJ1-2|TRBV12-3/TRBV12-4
CASSLRELYGYTF
TGTGCCAGCAGTTTAAGGGAGTTGTATGGCTACACCTTC
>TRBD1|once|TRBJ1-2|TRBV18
CASSPTTGTFYGYTF
TGTGCCAGCTCACCAACGACAGGGACTTTCTATGGCTACACCTTC
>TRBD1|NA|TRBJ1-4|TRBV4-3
CASSQDYYKGAVSNEKLFF
TGCGCCAGCAGCCAAGATTATTATAAGGGGGCCGTGTCTAATGAAAAACTGTTTTTT
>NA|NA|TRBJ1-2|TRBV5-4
CASSQDSYGYTF
TGTGCCAGCAGCCAGGACAGCTATGGCTACACCTTC
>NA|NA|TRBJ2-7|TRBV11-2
CASSLGAYEQYF
TGTGCCAGCAGCTTAGGGGCTTACGAGCAGTACTTC
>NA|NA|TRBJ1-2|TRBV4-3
CASSQDPGGAGYTF
TGCGCCAGCAGCCAAGATCCTGGAGGGGCCGGCTACACCTTC
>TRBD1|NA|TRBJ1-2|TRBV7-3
CASSTGAGGSYGYTF
TGTGCCAGCAGCACCGGGGCAGGGGGTAGCTATGGCTACACCTTC
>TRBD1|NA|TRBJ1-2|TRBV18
CASSPRTGDNYGYTF
TGTGCCAGCTCACCTCGGACAGGGGATAACTATGGCTACACCTTC
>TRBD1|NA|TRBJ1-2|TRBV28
CASTIQGATGYTF
TGTGCCAGCACCATACAGGGGGCCACTGGCTACACCTTC
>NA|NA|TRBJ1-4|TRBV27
CASRRVNEKLFF
TGTGCCAGCAGACGGGTTAATGAAAAACTGTTTTTT
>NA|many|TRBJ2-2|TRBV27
CASKWGVGTGELFF
TGTGCCAGCAAATGGGGGGTTGGGACCGGGGAGCTGTTTTTT
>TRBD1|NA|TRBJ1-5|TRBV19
CASSIGRDRGGQPQHF
TGTGCCAGTAGTATAGGCCGGGACAGGGGCGGGCAGCCCCAGCATTTT
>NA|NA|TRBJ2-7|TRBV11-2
CASSLAFGQGYEQYF
TGTGCCAGCAGCTTAGCTTTCGGGCAGGGTTACGAGCAGTACTTC
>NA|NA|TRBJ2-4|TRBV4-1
CASSQDSEFLQYF
TGCGCCAGCAGCCAAGATTCGGAGTTTTTACAGTACTTC
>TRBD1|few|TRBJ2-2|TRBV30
CAWSGQGTGELFF
TGTGCCTGGAGTGGACAGGGAACCGGGGAGCTGTTTTTT
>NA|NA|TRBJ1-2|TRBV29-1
CSVTGSEGYTF
TGCAGCGTCACAGGGTCGGAGGGCTACACCTTC
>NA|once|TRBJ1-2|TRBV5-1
CASSLAGEGYTF
TGCGCCAGCAGCTTGGCAGGGGAAGGCTACACCTTC
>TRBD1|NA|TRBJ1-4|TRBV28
CASSSLQGQGSEKLFF
TGTGCCAGCAGTTCCCTCCAGGGACAGGGGAGCGAAAAACTGTTTTTT
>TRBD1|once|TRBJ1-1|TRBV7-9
CASSSPTGAGTEAFF
TGTGCCAGCAGCTCACCTACAGGGGCAGGCACTGAAGCTTTCTTT
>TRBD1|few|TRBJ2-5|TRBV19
CASSIIRGQRETQYF
TGTGCCAGTAGTATAATAAGGGGGCAAAGAGAGACCCAGTACTTC
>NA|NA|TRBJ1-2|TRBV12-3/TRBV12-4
CASSLDRNYGYTF
TGTGCCAGCAGCCTAGACAGGAACTATGGCTACACCTTC
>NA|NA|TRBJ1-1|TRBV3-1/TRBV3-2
CASSQKIAAGNTEAFF
TGTGCCAGCAGCCAAAAGATAGCGGCGGGCAACACTGAAGCTTTCTTT
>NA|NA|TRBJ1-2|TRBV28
CASSDGGYGGYTF
TGTGCCAGCAGTGATGGAGGATACGGTGGCTACACCTTC
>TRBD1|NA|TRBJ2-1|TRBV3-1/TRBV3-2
CASSQDRGQGSYNEQFF
TGTGCCAGCAGCCAAGATCGGGGACAGGGTTCCTACAATGAGCAGTTCTTC
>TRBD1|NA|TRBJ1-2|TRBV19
CASSPDRGAYGYTF
TGTGCCAGTAGTCCCGACAGGGGGGCCTATGGCTACACCTTC
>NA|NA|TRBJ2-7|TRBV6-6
CASSRDRTRFYEQYF
TGTGCCAGCAGCCGAGACAGGACACGATTCTACGAGCAGTACTTC
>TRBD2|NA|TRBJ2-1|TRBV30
CAWTTWLAGSVSIGNEQFF
TGTGCCTGGACTACCTGGCTAGCGGGCTCCGTCTCAATCGGTAATGAGCAGTTCTTC
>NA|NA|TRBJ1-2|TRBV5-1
CASSLDRAVVYGYTF
TGCGCCAGCAGCTTAGATCGCGCCGTAGTCTATGGCTACACCTTC
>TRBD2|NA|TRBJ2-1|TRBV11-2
CASSSGLVVWNEQFF
TGTGCCAGCAGCTCCGGACTAGTAGTTTGGAATGAGCAGTTCTTC
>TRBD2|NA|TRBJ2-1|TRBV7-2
CASTDAGLTYNEQFF
TGTGCCAGCACCGACGCGGGACTAACCTACAATGAGCAGTTCTTC
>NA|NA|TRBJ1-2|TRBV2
CASSIARNYGYTF
TGTGCCAGCAGTATAGCGCGTAACTATGGCTACACCTTC